These T cell receptor beta chains were read from a single sample in a study of CD4 T cells in relation to SARS-CoV-2 and coronaviruses. Antigens of these TCRs are unknown. Sequenced by immunoSEQ multiplex PCR; TCRdb stores in-frame clones only, minus some. This sample carries approximately 17,000 clones, more than 75% of them seen once, and the ten largest clones take 15% to 18%. The sequencing sample was made of CD4+ T cells from PBMCs, cultured in vitro. These receptors all stem from a human donor in good health. CDR3s include the opening cysteine and the closing phenylalanine or tryptophan. The D gene is left open where the match is weak. The size entry is marked missing in some rows and otherwise reads once, few, many or a size class.

D gene,J gene,V gene,clone size,CDR3 DNA,CDR3 protein
TRBD1,TRBJ2-3,TRBV28,.,TGTGCCAGCAGTTACCGGGACAGGGGAATGACAGATACGCAGTATTTT,CASSYRDRGMTDTQYF
TRBD2,TRBJ2-1,TRBV5-1,.,TGCGCCAGCAGCCAACTAGCGGGAGGCAATGAGCAGTTCTTC,CASSQLAGGNEQFF
.,TRBJ1-3,TRBV30,few,TGTGCCTGGACAGGGAAAGGGGCTGGAAACACCATATATTTT,CAWTGKGAGNTIYF
.,TRBJ2-2,TRBV3-1/TRBV3-2,.,TGTGCCAGCAGCCGGGGCCTGGGACCCCCCGGCGGGGAGCTGTTTTTT,CASSRGLGPPGGELFF
.,TRBJ2-6,TRBV25-1,.,TGTGCCAGCAGTGAATCTTCTGGGGCCAACGTCCTGACTTTC,CASSESSGANVLTF
.,TRBJ2-7,TRBV4-1,.,TGCGCCAGCAGCCAAGTTAAGGGCCAGAGCTCCTACGAGCAGTACTTC,CASSQVKGQSSYEQYF
.,TRBJ2-5,TRBV11-2,.,TGTGCCAGCAGCTTGGGGCCGCCGACCCAGTACTTC,CASSLGPPTQYF
.,TRBJ2-7,TRBV4-2,.,TGTGCCAGCAGCCTAGGTAGAGCTTCCTACGAGCAGTACTTC,CASSLGRASYEQYF
TRBD2,TRBJ2-1,TRBV5-4,.,TGTGCCAGCAGCTTGGCTAGCGGGATTTACAATGAGCAGTTCTTC,CASSLASGIYNEQFF
.,TRBJ1-5,TRBV7-9,.,TGTGCCAGCAGCTTAATGTCAGGGGTTAATCAGCCCCAGCATTTT,CASSLMSGVNQPQHF
.,TRBJ1-6,TRBV11-3,few,TGTGCCAGCAGCTTAGTGCGGCGAGAGGGGAATTTTAGGTATTCACCCCTCCACTTT,CASSLVRREGNFRYSPLHF
.,TRBJ2-2,TRBV7-9,.,TGTGCCAGCAGCTCCCTCCAGGGATTCGGGGAGCTGTTTTTT,CASSSLQGFGELFF
TRBD1,TRBJ2-7,TRBV15,.,TGTGCCACCAGCAATCTAAGGACAGGCTCCTACGAGCAGTACTTC,CATSNLRTGSYEQYF
TRBD1,TRBJ2-5,TRBV7-9,.,TGTGCCAGCAGCTTAGCAGGGGGCGAGACCCAGTACTTC,CASSLAGGETQYF
.,TRBJ1-3,TRBV20-1,.,TGCAGTGCTAGTCCCGGAGCACCTGGAAACACCATATATTTT,CSASPGAPGNTIYF
.,TRBJ2-1,TRBV5-1,.,TGCGCCACAGCCCTGGGTGCTCCACCCAATGAGCAGTTCTTC,CATALGAPPNEQFF
.,TRBJ1-5,TRBV4-1,.,TGCGCCAGCAGCCAAGATTCGGGTGGCGGCTATCAGCCCCAGCATTTT,CASSQDSGGGYQPQHF
.,TRBJ2-3,TRBV9,.,TGTGCCAGCAGCGTCCTGGGAGATACGCAGTATTTT,CASSVLGDTQYF
TRBD1,TRBJ1-1,TRBV19,.,TGTGCCAGTAGGTCACAGGGGGCTGAGAACACTGAAGCTTTCTTT,CASRSQGAENTEAFF
.,TRBJ1-5,TRBV6-5,.,TGTGCCAGCAGTTACTCCGGGAGGGGAGGGCAGCCCCAGCATTTT,CASSYSGRGGQPQHF
.,TRBJ2-7,TRBV7-2,few,TGTGCCAGCAGCTTTAAGGGAGGCGCTACGGGGCAGTACTTC,CASSFKGGATGQYF
.,TRBJ2-6,TRBV24-1,.,TGTGCCACCAGGGGCTCTGGGGCCAACGTCCTGACTTTC,CATRGSGANVLTF
TRBD1,TRBJ2-7,TRBV5-1,.,TGCGCCAGCAGCTTAAACTACCCCCGGGGACAGGGAAGAGACGAGCAGTACTTC,CASSLNYPRGQGRDEQYF
TRBD1,TRBJ2-5,TRBV7-6,.,TGTGCCAGCAGCTCACACCTGGACAGGGTGGAGACCCAGTACTTC,CASSSHLDRVETQYF
.,TRBJ1-5,TRBV5-1,.,TGCGCCAGCAGACTGGGGGGGGACCTTAGCAATCAGCCCCAGCATTTT,CASRLGGDLSNQPQHF
.,TRBJ2-2,TRBV5-1,.,TGCGCCAGCAGTCCATCCCCTAGCGCCGGGGAGCTGTTTTTT,CASSPSPSAGELFF
TRBD1,TRBJ2-5,TRBV11-2,.,TGTGCCAGCAGCTTATTGGGACAGGGGGTTGAAGAGACCCAGTACTTC,CASSLLGQGVEETQYF
.,TRBJ2-3,TRBV18,.,TGTGCCAGCTCACCACCGGGACATGGGGGGGCAGATACGCAGTATTTT,CASSPPGHGGADTQYF
.,TRBJ1-5,TRBV19,few,TGTGCCAGCTCAACACCGTCGGGTCAGCCCCAGCATTTT,CASSTPSGQPQHF
.,TRBJ2-1,TRBV15,.,TGTGCCACCAGCAGAGGGGACACGGGGGGAAATGAGCAGTTCTTC,CATSRGDTGGNEQFF
TRBD2,TRBJ2-1,TRBV20-1,.,TGCAGTGCTAGTGGTACGAGGGCGGGAGCACGGTTCAATGAGCAGTTCTTC,CSASGTRAGARFNEQFF
TRBD1,TRBJ2-7,TRBV10-3,.,TGTGCCATCAGGCCGGGACAGGGCTCCTACGAGCAGTACTTC,CAIRPGQGSYEQYF
.,TRBJ1-1,TRBV25-1,.,TGTGCCAGCAGCCCATTAGGGGGGATGAACACTGAAGCTTTCTTT,CASSPLGGMNTEAFF
.,TRBJ2-1,TRBV4-2,.,TGTGCCAGCAGCCAAGAAAGGTCGCCCCTCGGCTCCAATGAGCAGTTCTTC,CASSQERSPLGSNEQFF
TRBD2,TRBJ2-1,TRBV2,.,TGTGCCAGCAACCTGCCCACGGGACTAGCCCACGAGCAGTTCTTC,CASNLPTGLAHEQFF
TRBD2,TRBJ2-1,TRBV12-5,few,TGTGCTAGTGGTTTGAGGCTAGCGGGAGTCCACAATGAGCAGTTCTTC,CASGLRLAGVHNEQFF
.,TRBJ2-1,TRBV7-3,.,TGTGCCAGCAGCCCGGGGCCCCTCGGTGCCAATGAGCAGTTCTTC,CASSPGPLGANEQFF
.,TRBJ2-7,TRBV30,once,TGTGCCTGGAGTGTAGTCGTCAAGGGACCCTACGAGCAGTACTTC,CAWSVVVKGPYEQYF
.,TRBJ2-3,TRBV4-2,.,TGTGCCAGCAGCCAAGAAAGGCCGGGGGCCGGCACAGATACGCAGTATTTT,CASSQERPGAGTDTQYF
.,TRBJ2-7,TRBV20-1,.,TGCAGTGCTAGGAAAATCGGCGAGCAGTACTTC,CSARKIGEQYF
TRBD2,TRBJ2-3,TRBV6-4,.,TGTGCCAGCAGTGACAGCGCGGGAGGGCCAGATACGCAGTATTTT,CASSDSAGGPDTQYF
.,TRBJ1-2,TRBV14,once,TGTGCCAGCAGCCTACAGGGAAACTATGGCTACACCTTC,CASSLQGNYGYTF
TRBD2,TRBJ2-5,TRBV9,.,TGTGCCAGCAGCGTAGCCCTAGCGGGATCTCAGGAGACCCAGTACTTC,CASSVALAGSQETQYF
.,TRBJ2-7,TRBV3-1/TRBV3-2,.,TGTGCCAGCAGCCAAGCGACCTACGAGCAGTACTTC,CASSQATYEQYF
TRBD2,TRBJ2-7,TRBV6-5,few,TGTGCCAGCAGAAGGACTAGCGGGACCTACGAGCAGTACTTC,CASRRTSGTYEQYF
.,TRBJ1-3,TRBV5-1,few,TGCGCCAGCAGCCGGGACACCTCTGGAAACACCATATATTTT,CASSRDTSGNTIYF
TRBD2,TRBJ2-1,TRBV7-2,once,TGTGCCAGCAGCTTAGGTATGGGGGCTAGCGGGAGTCAGAACAATGAGCAGTTCTTC,CASSLGMGASGSQNNEQFF
.,TRBJ1-1,TRBV19,.,TGTGCCAGTACCCCATCGGGGCTGCATTCAAACACTGAAGCTTTCTTT,CASTPSGLHSNTEAFF
.,TRBJ2-3,TRBV6-6,.,TGTGCCAGCAGTTTGGGACTCAACACAGATACGCAGTATTTT,CASSLGLNTDTQYF
TRBD2,TRBJ2-5,TRBV11-2,.,TGTGCCAGCAGCTTAGCCCCCCCCTCTAGCGGGAGCGGTGAGACCCAGTACTTC,CASSLAPPSSGSGETQYF
.,TRBJ1-5,TRBV5-1,few,TGCGCCAGCAGCTTGGATGGAACTAATCAGCCCCAGCATTTT,CASSLDGTNQPQHF
TRBD2,TRBJ2-7,TRBV28,.,TGTGCCAGCAAAGGTGGACTAGCGGGTGGGAGCCCCTACGAGCAGTACTTC,CASKGGLAGGSPYEQYF
TRBD1,TRBJ1-6,TRBV9,.,TGTGCCAGCAGCGCCGTCGGGACAGACAATTCACCCCTCCACTTT,CASSAVGTDNSPLHF
.,TRBJ2-7,TRBV9,.,TGTGCCAGCAGCGTTTCATCAACCGGATTTAGCTCCTACGAGCAGTACTTC,CASSVSSTGFSSYEQYF
TRBD2,TRBJ2-3,TRBV6-4,once,TGTGCCAGCAGTGACGCCTTGGGTCTTGGGGGTGGGCGGGAGAGAACAGATACGCAGTATTTT,CASSDALGLGGGRERTDTQYF
.,TRBJ2-6,TRBV3-1/TRBV3-2,.,TGTGCCAGCAGCCGACCGGGACATGGGAACGTCCTGACTTTC,CASSRPGHGNVLTF
.,TRBJ2-2,TRBV7-8,few,TGTGCCAGCAGCTTAGGGGGATTAGACGGGGAGCTGTTTTTT,CASSLGGLDGELFF
TRBD1,TRBJ2-3,TRBV9,.,TGTGCCAGCAGCGAAAATGCCGGACAGGGTAGGGATACGCAGTATTTT,CASSENAGQGRDTQYF
.,TRBJ1-3,TRBV15,.,TGTGCCACCAGCAGAGATCGGGCGGGTCTTGGAAACACCATATATTTT,CATSRDRAGLGNTIYF